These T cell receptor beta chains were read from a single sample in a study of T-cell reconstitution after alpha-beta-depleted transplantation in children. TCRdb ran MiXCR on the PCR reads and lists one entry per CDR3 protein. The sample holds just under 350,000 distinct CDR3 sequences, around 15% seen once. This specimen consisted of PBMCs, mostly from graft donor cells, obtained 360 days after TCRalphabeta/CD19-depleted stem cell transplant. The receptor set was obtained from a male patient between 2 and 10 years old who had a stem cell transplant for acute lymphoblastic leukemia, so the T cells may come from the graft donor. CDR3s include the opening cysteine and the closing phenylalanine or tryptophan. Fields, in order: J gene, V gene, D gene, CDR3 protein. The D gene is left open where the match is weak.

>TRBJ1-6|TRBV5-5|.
CASSPSLGQSDNSPLHF
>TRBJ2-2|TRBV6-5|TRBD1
CASSYFGQGSWAGKLFF
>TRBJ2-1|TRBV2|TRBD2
CASAREGSYNEQFF
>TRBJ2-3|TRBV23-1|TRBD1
CASSQLSYRGGNTDTQYF
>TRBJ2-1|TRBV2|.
CASSDVRRSNEQFF
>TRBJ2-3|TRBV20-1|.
CSAKSGFKTQYF
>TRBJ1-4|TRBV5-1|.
CASSLGAPGKLFF
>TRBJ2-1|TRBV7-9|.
CASSLKDKGHFF
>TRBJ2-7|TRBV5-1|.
CASSLVPGELYEQYF
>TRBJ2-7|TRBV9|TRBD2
CASSVSGTSSYEQYF
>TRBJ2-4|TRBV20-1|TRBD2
CSARGGTGLAKNIQYF
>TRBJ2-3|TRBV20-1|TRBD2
CSARDGSGRGTDTQYF
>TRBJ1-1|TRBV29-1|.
CSVRADASMNTEAFF
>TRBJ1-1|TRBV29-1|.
CSVPIVGAHEAFF
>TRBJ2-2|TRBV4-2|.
CASSRLDLAGELFF
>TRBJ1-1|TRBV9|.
CASSVEAGEVTEAFF